This T cell receptor beta chain came from a study of blood T cell repertoires in COVID-19. The authors' processing: Cell counts per sample came from amplifying reference gene primers. The protocol was immunoSEQ multiplex PCR, while the TCRdb copy is restricted to in-frame clones and leaves out a portion. The D gene and trimming were derived from the DNA, and the V and J assignments and clone size from that table. The table has a few hundred thousand clones, less than 85% seen once. The TCR was taken from a woman in her late teens or twenties with acute or convalescent COVID-19. Input material: peripheral blood.

The CDR3 DNA follows: TGTGCTAGTGGTTTGGTACGTGAGGGGACAGGGAGGGACACTGAAGCTTTCTTT. As protein: CASGLVREGTGRDTEAFF. The V gene is TRBV12-5, the J gene TRBJ1-1, with 9 nucleotides matching TRBD1. V trimming: 0 bases; J trimming: 3 bases; junction bases outside the gene matches: 11. This CDR3 spans 18 amino acids. Germline-derived CDR1 and CDR2 are LGHNT and FRNRAP.